This TCR beta chain was recovered during a study of shared clonotypes between healthy human individuals. As concerns this clone: Its specificity is not known.

Assay: immunoSEQ multiplex PCR; the TCRdb copy retains only in-frame clones and omits some. Among about 1.9 million clones listed, approximately 92% were seen once. Study outcomes and limitations: Of the naive CD4 clonotypes, around 5.2% were shared across a few donors. Naive subsets, compared against memory subsets, generally had larger estimated richness values.

Naive CD8 isolation took CD45RO-negative cells positively selected for CCR7 and excluded terminally differentiated effector memory CD45RA+ cells. Healthy adults negative for HIV, lacking recent acute infections or vaccinations, served as donors. Nashville, Tennessee was home to all donors, who were Caucasian adults. The CDR3 spans 13 residues. Germline values: CDR1 MDHEN, CDR2 SYDVKM. V trimming: 4 bases; J trimming: 4 bases; junction bases outside the gene matches: 3. Sequenced input: naive CD8+ T cells from PBMCs. This clonotype was sampled from a man younger than 30 in good health. Some clones in this sample may be carry-over from other donors' samples. The V call is TRBV28, the J call TRBJ1-2, with TRBD1 identical over 7 bases. The CDR3 reads CASSSRGGYGYTF. The CDR3 DNA reads as TGTGCCAGCAGTTCCAGGGGGGGCTATGGCTACACCTTC.